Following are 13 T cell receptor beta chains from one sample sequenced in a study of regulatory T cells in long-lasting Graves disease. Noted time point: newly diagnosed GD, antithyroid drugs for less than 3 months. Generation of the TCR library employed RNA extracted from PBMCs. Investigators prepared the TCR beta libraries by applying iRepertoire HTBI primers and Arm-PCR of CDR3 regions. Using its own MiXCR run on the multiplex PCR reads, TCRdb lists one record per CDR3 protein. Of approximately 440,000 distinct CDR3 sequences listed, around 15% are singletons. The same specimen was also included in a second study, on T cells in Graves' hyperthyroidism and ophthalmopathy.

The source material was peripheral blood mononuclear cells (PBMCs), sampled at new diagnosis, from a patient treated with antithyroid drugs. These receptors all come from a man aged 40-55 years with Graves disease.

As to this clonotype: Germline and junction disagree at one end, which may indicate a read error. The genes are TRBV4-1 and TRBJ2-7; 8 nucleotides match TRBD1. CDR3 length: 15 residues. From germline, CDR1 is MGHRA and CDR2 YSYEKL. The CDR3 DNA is TGCGCCAGCAGCCATTCTCGGACAGGGTCCTACGAGCGGTACTTC. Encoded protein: CASSHSRTGSYERYF.

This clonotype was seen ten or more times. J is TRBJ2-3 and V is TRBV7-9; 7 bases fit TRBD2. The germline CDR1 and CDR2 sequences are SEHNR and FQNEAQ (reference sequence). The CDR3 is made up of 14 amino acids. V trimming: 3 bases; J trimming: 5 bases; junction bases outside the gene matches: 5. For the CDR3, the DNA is TGTGCCAGCAGCTTCACGGGAGGAGGAGATACGCAGTATTTT. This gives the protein CASSFTGGGDTQYF.

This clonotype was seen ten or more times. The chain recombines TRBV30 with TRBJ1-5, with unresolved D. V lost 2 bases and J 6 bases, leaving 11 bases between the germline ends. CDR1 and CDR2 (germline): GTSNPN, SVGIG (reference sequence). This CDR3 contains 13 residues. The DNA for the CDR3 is TGTGCCTGGAGTTCTAAGCCTGGTCAGCCCCAGCATTTT. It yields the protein CAWSSKPGQPQHF.

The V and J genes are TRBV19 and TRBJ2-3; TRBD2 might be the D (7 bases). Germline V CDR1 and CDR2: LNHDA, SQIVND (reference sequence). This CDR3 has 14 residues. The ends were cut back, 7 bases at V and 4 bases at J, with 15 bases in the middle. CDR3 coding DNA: TGTGCCAGTACCCTCGGGGGGCGGGCAGATACGCAGTATTTT. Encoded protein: CASTLGGRADTQYF. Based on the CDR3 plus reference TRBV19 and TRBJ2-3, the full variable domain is DGGITQSPKYLFRKEGQNVTLSCEQNLNHDAMYWYRQDPGQGLRLIYYSQIVNDFQKGDIAEGYSVSREKKESFPLTVTSAQKNPTAFYLCASTLGGRADTQYFGPGTRLTVL.

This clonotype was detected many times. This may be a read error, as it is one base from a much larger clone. Written as DNA, the CDR3 is TGTGCCAGCAGCTTAATCTACGAGCAGTACTTC. Protein: CASSLIYEQYF. V and J are TRBV28 and TRBJ2-7; D not resolved. Trimming left V 6 bases short and J 3 bases short, with 6 bases between. Germline loops: CDR1 MDHEN, CDR2 SYDVKM. CDR3 length: 11 amino acids.

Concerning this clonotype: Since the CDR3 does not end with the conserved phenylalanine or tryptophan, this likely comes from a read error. For the CDR3, the DNA is TGTGCCAGCAGTGGAAGTTACCACGAGCAGTACCTC. This gives the protein CASSGSYHEQYL. The rearrangement links TRBV28 to TRBJ2-7; D gene unclear. The CDR3 covers 12 residues. With 5 bases removed from V and 5 bases from J, the gap between germline ends came to 10 bases. From germline, CDR1 is MDHEN and CDR2 SYDVKM.

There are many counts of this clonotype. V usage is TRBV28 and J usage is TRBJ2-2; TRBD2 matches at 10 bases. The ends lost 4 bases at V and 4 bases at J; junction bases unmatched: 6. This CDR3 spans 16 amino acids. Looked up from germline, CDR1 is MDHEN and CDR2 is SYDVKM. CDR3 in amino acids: CASSSPAGGSTGELFF. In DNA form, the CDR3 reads TGTGCCAGCAGTTCCCCAGCGGGAGGGAGCACCGGGGAGCTGTTTTTT.

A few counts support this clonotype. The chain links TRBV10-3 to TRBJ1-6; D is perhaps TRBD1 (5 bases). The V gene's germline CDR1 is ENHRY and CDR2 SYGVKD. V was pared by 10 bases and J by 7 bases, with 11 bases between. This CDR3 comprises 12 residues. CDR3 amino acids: CATGPRNSPLHF. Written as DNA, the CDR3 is TGTGCCACGGGACCGAGGAATTCACCCCTCCACTTT.

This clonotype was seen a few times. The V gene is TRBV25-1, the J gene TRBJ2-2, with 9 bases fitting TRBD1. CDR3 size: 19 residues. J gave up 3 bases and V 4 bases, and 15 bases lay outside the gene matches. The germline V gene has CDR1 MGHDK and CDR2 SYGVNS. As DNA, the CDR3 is TGTGCCAGCAGTGTCTCAGCAAATTACAGGGGGCGCGACACCGGGGAGCTGTTTTTT. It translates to CASSVSANYRGRDTGELFF. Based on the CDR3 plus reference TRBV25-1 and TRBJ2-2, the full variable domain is EADIYQTPRYLVIGTGKKITLECSQTMGHDKMYWYQQDPGMELHLIHYSYGVNSTEKGDLSSESTVSRIRTEHFPLTLESARPSHTSQYLCASSVSANYRGRDTGELFFGEGSRLTVL.

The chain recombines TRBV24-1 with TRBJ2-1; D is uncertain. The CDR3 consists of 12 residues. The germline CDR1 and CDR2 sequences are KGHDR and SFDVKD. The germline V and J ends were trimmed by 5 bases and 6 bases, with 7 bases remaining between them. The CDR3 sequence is CATSGEANEQFF. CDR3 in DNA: TGTGCCACCAGTGGGGAAGCCAATGAGCAGTTCTTC.

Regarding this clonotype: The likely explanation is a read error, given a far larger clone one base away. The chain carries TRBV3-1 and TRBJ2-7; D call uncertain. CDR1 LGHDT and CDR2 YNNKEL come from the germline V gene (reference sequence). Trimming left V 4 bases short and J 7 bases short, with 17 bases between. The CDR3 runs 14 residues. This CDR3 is CASSPRGSYNEQYF. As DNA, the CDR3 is TGTGCCAGCAGCCCCCGTGGGTCCTACAATGAGCAGTACTTC.

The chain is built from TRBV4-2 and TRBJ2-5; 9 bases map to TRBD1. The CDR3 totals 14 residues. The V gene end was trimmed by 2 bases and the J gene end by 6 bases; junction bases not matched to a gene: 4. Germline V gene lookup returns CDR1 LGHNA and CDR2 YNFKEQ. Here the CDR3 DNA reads TGTGCCAGCAGCCAACCGGACAGGGGAAAGACCCAGTACTTC. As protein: CASSQPDRGKTQYF.

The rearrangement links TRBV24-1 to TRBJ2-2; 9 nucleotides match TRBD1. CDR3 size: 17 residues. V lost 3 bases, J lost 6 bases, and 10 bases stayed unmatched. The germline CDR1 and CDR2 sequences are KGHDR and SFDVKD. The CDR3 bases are TGTGCCACCAGTGATCCCTCCGGGACAGGGTCGGCCGGGGAGCTGTTTTTT. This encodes CATSDPSGTGSAGELFF.